This entry concerns a single T cell receptor beta chain. The sample belongs to a study of regulatory and conventional T cells in RAG deficiency. Assay: immunoSEQ multiplex PCR; the TCRdb copy retains only in-frame clones and omits some. The data hold 30,000 to 40,000 clones, with roughly 90% observed a single time. These same records also appear under a second study, on regulatory T cells. From that paper: Primers: 52 TRBV forward and 13 TRBJ reverse. Patient repertoires had restricted TRB V-J pairs and skewed V and J usage, most in Tregs.

Sequencing was done on a sample of CD8+ T cells sorted from blood. This receptor was taken from a human donor in good health.

The CDR3 region has the DNA TGTGCCAGCAGCGTAGTGACAGGGAAACAAGAGACCCAGTACTTC. This sequence encodes CASSVVTGKQETQYF. The genes are TRBV9 and TRBJ2-5; 7 bases match TRBD1. This CDR3 region has 15 residues. V shed 0 bases, J shed 2 bases, and the junction held 4 bases outside the gene matches. From germline, CDR1 is SGDLS and CDR2 YYNGEE.